The next 18 T cell receptor beta chains were all read from a single sample in a study of CD8+CD57+ T cells in acquired aplastic anemia. It was genomic DNA that served as the template for profiling TCR beta VDJ and CDR3. TCRdb reprocessed the reads via MiXCR and lists one record per CDR3 protein. The profile shows under 350,000 distinct CDR3 sequences, roughly 61% of them singletons. Sequenced patients had shown CD8+CD57+ cell expansion by flow cytometry. The sample was sorted CD4+, CD8+, or CD8+CD57+ T cells (not recorded which) from PBMCs. The receptors were gathered from a human donor with aplastic anemia.

This clonotype occurred a few times. The chain is built from TRBV7-2 and TRBJ2-7; 9 bases align to TRBD2. CDR3 length equals 14 residues. Germline V gene data show CDR1 as SGHTA and CDR2 as FQGNSA. The V segment lost 2 bases and the J segment 6 bases; nucleotides outside the gene matches: 5. CDR3 DNA sequence: TGTGCCAGCAGCTTAATTGCGGGGGGGGGCGAGCAGTACTTC. As protein: CASSLIAGGGEQYF.

This chain links TRBV19 with TRBJ1-5; no clear D gene. Trimming took off 6 bases at V and 4 bases at J, with 10 bases between the two ends. CDR1 and CDR2 from the germline V gene are LNHDA and SQIVND (reference sequence). The CDR3 sequence is 13 residues long. The CDR3 region has the DNA TGTGCCAGTAGCTTTGAATGGAATCAGCCCCAGCATTTT. Protein product: CASSFEWNQPQHF.

The sample holds many counts of this clonotype. The chain joins TRBV6-1 to TRBJ1-2; D unresolved. Deletions cut 7 bases from V and 6 bases from J, with 15 bases between. The CDR3 runs to 13 residues. Germline CDR1 MNHNS, CDR2 SASEGT. The CDR3 region is CASILWEFDGYTF. DNA of the CDR3: TGTGCCAGCATACTGTGGGAATTTGATGGCTACACCTTC.

CDR3 DNA: TGTGCCAGCACCTCGGGACTAAGGGCTGGAAACACCATATATTTT. It codes for CASTSGLRAGNTIYF. V is TRBV2 and J is TRBJ1-3, with D perhaps matching TRBD1 (5 bases). This CDR3 spans 15 amino acids. The germline CDR1 and CDR2 sequences are SNHLY and FYNNEI. The V gene lost 7 bases and the J gene lost 2 bases, with 15 bases spanning the gap.

This clonotype was recorded a few times. The chain couples TRBV7-9 to TRBJ2-1; perhaps D is TRBD1 or TRBD2 (5 bases each). V was cut by 4 bases and J by 8 bases, with 15 bases left in between. CDR3 length: 14 residues. CDR1 is SEHNR, CDR2 FQNEAQ, per germline (reference sequence). The chain's CDR3 is CASSSRTLGDEQFF. The DNA of the CDR3 is TGTGCCAGCAGCTCACGGACTTTGGGGGATGAGCAGTTCTTC.

The J gene is TRBJ2-2, the V gene TRBV20-1; 10 bases are shared with TRBD1. The germline V gene has CDR1 DFQATT and CDR2 SNEGSKA (reference sequence). This CDR3 is 17 amino acids long. Losses at the gene ends were 0 bases for V and 1 base for J; bases not matched to a gene: 5. CDR3 in amino acids: CSARDPTGGLNTGELFF. CDR3 in DNA: TGCAGTGCTAGAGATCCGACAGGGGGCCTGAACACCGGGGAGCTGTTTTTT.

With respect to this clonotype: Because it lacks the conserved phenylalanine or tryptophan at the end, this CDR3 is likely a read error. The limits of the CDR3 on the DNA are not certain, so only TCRdb's listed CDR3 is given. V and J are TRBV6-5 and TRBJ1-1. Germline V CDR1 and CDR2: MNHEY, SVGAGI. 12 amino acids form the CDR3, both terminal residues included. The CDR3 here is CASSLAGVGTFL.

This clonotype occurred once. The J gene is TRBJ2-1, the V gene TRBV19; TRBD2 agrees at 9 bases. The germline V gene encodes CDR1 LNHDA and CDR2 SQIVND (reference sequence). The CDR3 contains 15 residues. The junction had 10 bases not matched to a gene; V was cut back by 3 bases and J by 10 bases. The CDR3 DNA reads TGTGCCAGTAGTATCGGCCTAGCGGGGACCTACGAGCAGTTCTTC. It codes for CASSIGLAGTYEQFF.

This clonotype was detected only once. The chain carries TRBV9 and TRBJ2-7; perhaps D is TRBD1 or TRBD2 (6 bases each). The V and J ends lost 6 bases and 6 bases respectively, with 13 bases between them. CDR3 length: 12 residues. From germline, CDR1 is SGDLS and CDR2 YYNGEE. The CDR3 region is CASTRTAGEQYF. The CDR3 DNA reads TGTGCCAGCACCAGGACAGCGGGCGAGCAGTACTTC.

This clonotype was found many times. The rearrangement links TRBV20-1 to TRBJ2-3; 12 bases fit TRBD2. The V gene end was trimmed by 1 base and the J gene end by 2 bases; junction bases not matched to a gene: 4. There are 16 residues in the CDR3. In germline, CDR1 is DFQATT, CDR2 SNEGSKA (reference sequence). For the CDR3, the DNA is TGCAGTGCTAGAGGACTAGCGGGGGTCCACACAGATACGCAGTATTTT. Amino acid sequence: CSARGLAGVHTDTQYF.

This clonotype came up many times. This chain links TRBV28 with TRBJ1-2; D gene ambiguous. This CDR3 spans 13 amino acids. V lost 3 bases and J lost 8, with 13 bases in between. Germline CDR1 is MDHEN and CDR2 is SYDVKM. The CDR3 DNA reads as TGTGCCAGCAGTTTTATAGTCCTAAGGGGCTACACCTTC. It encodes CASSFIVLRGYTF.

This clonotype was counted many times. The CDR3 sequence: CSAHDGRLTSYNSPLHF. The CDR3 bases are TGCAGTGCCCACGATGGGAGACTAACCTCCTATAATTCACCCCTCCACTTT. The chain links TRBV20-1 to TRBJ1-6; D is unresolved. This CDR3 spans 17 amino acids. Trimming removed 6 bases from V and 0 bases from J, with 18 bases in between. Germline V gives CDR1 DFQATT, CDR2 SNEGSKA (reference sequence).

The V call is TRBV6-5, the J call TRBJ1-3; D unclear. V was pared by 0 bases and J by 5 bases, with 14 bases between. The germline V gene encodes CDR1 MNHEY and CDR2 SVGAGI. The CDR3 has 16 amino acids. CDR3 nucleotides: TGTGCCAGCAGTTACTCAGCGGCAGTTAAACGAAACACCATATATTTT. Translation gives CASSYSAAVKRNTIYF.

The gene calls are TRBV27 and TRBJ2-3; D possibly corresponds to TRBD2 (6 bases). V dropped 5 bases and J dropped 6 bases, with 15 bases sitting between them. Germline V lookup: CDR1 MNHEY, CDR2 SMNVEV (reference sequence). The CDR3 totals 14 residues. For the CDR3, the DNA is TGTGCCAGCAGTCCCCTGGGAGGCGCGGATACGCAGTATTTT. It translates to CASSPLGGADTQYF.

The table lists this clonotype with many counts. The J gene is TRBJ2-1, the V gene TRBV12-3 or TRBV12-4; 10 bases agree with TRBD2. With V trimmed by 3 bases and J by 8 bases, 7 bases remained unmatched. The CDR3 covers 15 residues. Here the CDR3 DNA reads TGTGCCAGCAGTTTGAGGACTAGCGGACGACATGAGCAGTTCTTC. Translating it yields CASSLRTSGRHEQFF.

This clonotype was found once. J is TRBJ1-4 and V is TRBV15, with a tentative D call TRBD1 (5 bases). Germline V lookup: CDR1 LNHNV, CDR2 YYDKDF (reference sequence). Trimming stripped 1 base from V and 8 bases from J, with 11 bases between. This CDR3 has 14 amino acids. This CDR3 is CATSRVGVREKLFF. The CDR3 DNA sequence: TGTGCCACCAGCAGAGTAGGGGTGCGGGAAAAACTGTTTTTT. The whole variable domain, remainder taken from reference TRBV15 and TRBJ1-4, is DAMVIQNPRYQVTQFGKPVTLSCSQTLNHNVMYWYQQKSSQAPKLLFHYYDKDFNNEADTPDNFQSRRPNTSFCFLDIRSPGLGDTAMYLCATSRVGVREKLFFGSGTQLSVL.

This chain connects TRBV10-3 to TRBJ2-3, with 7 bases identical to TRBD2. CDR1 is ENHRY, CDR2 SYGVKD, per germline. The CDR3 is 15 residues long. With 7 bases clipped from V and 0 bases from J, the junction kept 7 bases outside the gene matches. Here the CDR3 DNA reads TGTGCCATCATGTCGGCTAGCGGAAGCACAGATACGCAGTATTTT. Amino acids: CAIMSASGSTDTQYF.

The chain joins TRBV29-1 to TRBJ2-7; 11 bases agree with TRBD1. The CDR3 is 14 amino acids. Trimming at V came to 1 base and at J to 3 bases, leaving 2 bases not matched to a gene. Germline V gives CDR1 SQVTM, CDR2 ANQGSEA. CDR3 protein: CSVEGDRGSYEQYF. CDR3 nucleotide sequence: TGCAGCGTTGAAGGGGACAGGGGGAGCTACGAGCAGTACTTC.